These T cell receptor beta chains were read from a single sample in a study of blood T cell dynamics during melanoma immunotherapy. The method was immunoSEQ multiplex PCR; TCRdb's version includes in-frame clones alone and lacks a portion of them. This repertoire shows some 16,000 clones, approximately 94% found once; its top ten account for about 0.21%. Here the sequenced sample was effector memory CD8+ T cells from blood, taken from a patient treated with checkpoint blockade. The receptors originated from a human donor with melanoma. CDR3s include the opening cysteine and the closing phenylalanine or tryptophan. D genes are given only for firm matches. For some rows the clone size is stated as once, few or many, or as a class when expanded; others skip it.

abundance	d_gene	j_gene	v_gene	CDR3aa	CDR3nt
NA	NA	TRBJ2-1	TRBV5-4	CASSLSPSNEQFF	TGTGCCAGCAGCTTGTCCCCAAGCAATGAGCAGTTCTTC
NA	TRBD1	TRBJ1-6	TRBV27	CASSLGQGYNSPLHF	TGTGCCAGCAGTTTAGGACAGGGATACAATTCACCCCTCCACTTT
NA	NA	TRBJ2-7	TRBV7-9	CASSWLSSYEQYF	TGTGCCAGCAGCTGGCTCTCATCCTACGAGCAGTACTTC
NA	NA	TRBJ2-3	TRBV6-5	CASRRAPTDTQYF	TGTGCCAGCAGACGCGCGCCCACAGATACGCAGTATTTT
NA	NA	TRBJ1-1	TRBV19	CASSIKNGGVMNTEAFF	TGTGCCAGTAGTATAAAGAACGGCGGTGTTATGAACACTGAAGCTTTCTTT
NA	TRBD2	TRBJ2-2	TRBV10-3	CAIQLGGSRTGELFF	TGTGCCATTCAGTTGGGAGGGAGTAGAACCGGGGAGCTGTTTTTT
NA	TRBD2	TRBJ2-1	TRBV28	CASSVRGGPANEQFF	TGTGCCAGCAGTGTGAGGGGAGGGCCGGCGAATGAGCAGTTCTTC
NA	TRBD1	TRBJ1-4	TRBV9	CASSEGDSENEKLFF	TGTGCCAGCAGCGAGGGGGACAGCGAGAATGAAAAACTGTTTTTT
NA	TRBD1	TRBJ1-5	TRBV4-1	CASSQLTDRIQPQHF	TGCGCCAGCAGCCAACTAACGGACAGGATCCAGCCCCAGCATTTT
NA	TRBD2	TRBJ2-2	TRBV5-1	CASSLVDGLAGVKTGELFF	TGCGCCAGCAGCTTGGTAGACGGACTGGCGGGAGTAAAAACCGGGGAGCTGTTTTTT
NA	NA	TRBJ1-3	TRBV9	CASSERDRDGNTIYF	TGTGCCAGCAGCGAGCGGGACCGGGACGGAAACACCATATATTTT
NA	TRBD2	TRBJ2-7	TRBV5-1	CASTGTGGGYEQYF	TGCGCCAGCACCGGAACGGGGGGAGGGTACGAGCAGTACTTC
NA	NA	TRBJ2-1	TRBV5-6	CASSSWTKPANEQFF	TGTGCCAGCAGCTCGTGGACGAAGCCAGCCAATGAGCAGTTCTTC
NA	NA	TRBJ2-1	TRBV11-2	CASSLLRGVNEQFF	TGTGCCAGCAGCTTACTCCGCGGGGTCAATGAGCAGTTCTTC
NA	NA	TRBJ2-3	TRBV6-5	CASSWGATDTQYF	TGTGCCAGCAGTTGGGGGGCCACAGATACGCAGTATTTT
NA	NA	TRBJ2-3	TRBV25-1	CASSLEGTDTQYF	TGTGCCAGCAGTCTAGAGGGTACAGATACGCAGTATTTT
NA	NA	TRBJ1-1	TRBV27	CASSSATWNTEAFF	TGTGCCAGCAGTTCCGCAACCTGGAACACTGAAGCTTTCTTT
NA	NA	TRBJ1-2	TRBV27	CASSPTPGGYTF	TGTGCCAGCAGCCCCACCCCAGGAGGCTACACCTTC
NA	NA	TRBJ2-1	TRBV6-5	CASSLISENEQFF	TGTGCCAGCAGTTTAATATCGGAGAATGAGCAGTTCTTC
NA	NA	TRBJ2-1	TRBV29-1	CSVVYRNEQFF	TGCAGCGTTGTTTATCGCAATGAGCAGTTCTTC
NA	NA	TRBJ1-5	TRBV15	CATSRAGLSNQPQHF	TGTGCCACCAGCAGAGCGGGCCTTAGCAATCAGCCCCAGCATTTT
once	TRBD2	TRBJ2-7	TRBV7-9	CASSPGAGLAGYEQYF	TGTGCCAGCAGCCCGGGAGCGGGACTAGCGGGCTACGAGCAGTACTTC
NA	NA	TRBJ2-5	TRBV13	CASSYPSDRSQYF	TGTGCCAGCAGCTACCCCTCCGACAGGTCGCAGTACTTC
NA	NA	TRBJ2-7	TRBV28	CASSPVGVALKEQYF	TGTGCCAGCAGCCCAGTCGGGGTGGCCCTAAAGGAGCAGTACTTC
NA	NA	TRBJ2-1	TRBV2	CASSEVANSYNEQFF	TGTGCCAGCAGTGAAGTAGCGAACTCCTACAATGAGCAGTTCTTC
NA	NA	TRBJ1-2	TRBV28	CASSPKYYGYTF	TGTGCCAGCAGTCCCAAATACTATGGCTACACCTTC
few	TRBD1	TRBJ1-5	TRBV2	CASSETWTGGNQPQHF	TGTGCCAGCAGTGAGACTTGGACAGGGGGCAATCAGCCCCAGCATTTT
NA	TRBD1	TRBJ1-2	TRBV4-1	CASSQDRGQGRGYTF	TGCGCCAGCAGCCAGGACCGTGGACAGGGAAGGGGCTACACCTTC
NA	NA	TRBJ2-5	TRBV6-6	CASSYGETQYF	TGTGCCAGCAGTTACGGGGAGACCCAGTACTTC